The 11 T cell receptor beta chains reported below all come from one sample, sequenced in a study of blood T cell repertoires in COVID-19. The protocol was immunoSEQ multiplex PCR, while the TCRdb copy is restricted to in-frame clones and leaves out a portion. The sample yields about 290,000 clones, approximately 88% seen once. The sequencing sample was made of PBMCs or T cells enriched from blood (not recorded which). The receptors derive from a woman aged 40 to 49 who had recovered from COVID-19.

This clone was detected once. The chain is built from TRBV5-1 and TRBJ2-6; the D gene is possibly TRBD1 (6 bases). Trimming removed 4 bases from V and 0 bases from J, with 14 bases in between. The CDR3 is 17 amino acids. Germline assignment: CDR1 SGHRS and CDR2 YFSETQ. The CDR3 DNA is TGCGCCAGCAGCCCCACCACAGGGAACTCTGGGGCCAACGTCCTGACTTTC. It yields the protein CASSPTTGNSGANVLTF.

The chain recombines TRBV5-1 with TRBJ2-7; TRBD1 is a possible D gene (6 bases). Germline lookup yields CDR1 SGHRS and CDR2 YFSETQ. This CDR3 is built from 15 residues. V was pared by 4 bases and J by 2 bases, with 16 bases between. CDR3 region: CASSTDRWLTYEQYF. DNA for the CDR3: TGCGCCAGCAGCACCGACAGGTGGTTAACCTACGAGCAGTACTTC.

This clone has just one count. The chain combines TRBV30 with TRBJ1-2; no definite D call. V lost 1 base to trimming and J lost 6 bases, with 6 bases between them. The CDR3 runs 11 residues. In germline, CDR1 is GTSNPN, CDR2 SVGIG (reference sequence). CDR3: CAWSAIDGYTF. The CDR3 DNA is TGTGCCTGGAGTGCCATAGATGGCTACACCTTC.

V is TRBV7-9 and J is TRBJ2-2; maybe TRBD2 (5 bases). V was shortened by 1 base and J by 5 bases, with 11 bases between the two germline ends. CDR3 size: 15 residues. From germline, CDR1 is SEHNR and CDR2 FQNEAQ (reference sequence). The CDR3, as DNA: TGTGCCAGCAGCTTAGGAGGGCTGGGGACCGGGGAGCTGTTTTTT. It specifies CASSLGGLGTGELFF. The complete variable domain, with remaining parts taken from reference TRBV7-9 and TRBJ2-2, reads DTGVSQNPRHKITKRGQNVTFRCDPISEHNRLYWYRQTLGQGPEFLTYFQNEAQLEKSRLLSDRFSAERPKGSFSTLEIQRTEQGDSAMYLCASSLGGLGTGELFFGEGSRLTVL.

CDR3 in DNA: TGTGCCAGCTCACCTACATTCGAGGTGCCACCCCTCCACTTT. It encodes CASSPTFEVPPLHF. The chain recombines TRBV18 with TRBJ1-6; the D is unclear. CDR3 size: 14 residues. Germline values: CDR1 KGHSH, CDR2 LQKENI. The V end lost 3 bases, the J end lost 11 bases, and 14 bases lay between the germline ends.

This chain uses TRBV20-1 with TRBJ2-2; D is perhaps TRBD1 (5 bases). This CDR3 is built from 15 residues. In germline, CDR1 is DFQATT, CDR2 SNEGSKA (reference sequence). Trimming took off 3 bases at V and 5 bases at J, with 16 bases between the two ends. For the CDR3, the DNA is TGCAGTGCTAGTCTTCAGGGTTCGACAACCGGGGAGCTGTTTTTT. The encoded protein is CSASLQGSTTGELFF.

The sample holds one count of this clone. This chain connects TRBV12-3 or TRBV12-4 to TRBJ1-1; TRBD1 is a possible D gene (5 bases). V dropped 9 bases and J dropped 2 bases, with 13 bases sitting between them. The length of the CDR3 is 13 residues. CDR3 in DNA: TGTGCCAGTATGCGACAGCAAAACACTGAAGCTTTCTTT. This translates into CASMRQQNTEAFF.

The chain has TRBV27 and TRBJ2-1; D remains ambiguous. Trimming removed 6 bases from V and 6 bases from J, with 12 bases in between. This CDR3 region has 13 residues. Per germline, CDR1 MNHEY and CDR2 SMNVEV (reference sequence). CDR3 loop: CASSPRVGNEQFF. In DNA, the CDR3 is TGTGCCAGCAGCCCTCGGGTGGGCAATGAGCAGTTCTTC.

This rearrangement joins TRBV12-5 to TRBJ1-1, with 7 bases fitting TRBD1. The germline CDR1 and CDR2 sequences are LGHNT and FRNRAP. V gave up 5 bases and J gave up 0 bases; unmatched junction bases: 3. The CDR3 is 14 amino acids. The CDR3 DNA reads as TGTGCTAGTGGTCCGGGACAGCTGAACACTGAAGCTTTCTTT. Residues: CASGPGQLNTEAFF.

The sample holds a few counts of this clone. CDR3 bases: TGTGCCAGCAGCCCGACTAGCGGGACGAACACCGGGGAGCTGTTTTTT. Protein product: CASSPTSGTNTGELFF. This rearrangement joins TRBV4-2 to TRBJ2-2, with 11 nucleotides matching TRBD2. There are 16 residues in the CDR3. Germline CDR1 and CDR2: LGHNA and YNFKEQ. Losses at the gene ends were 4 bases for V and 0 bases for J; bases not matched to a gene: 1.

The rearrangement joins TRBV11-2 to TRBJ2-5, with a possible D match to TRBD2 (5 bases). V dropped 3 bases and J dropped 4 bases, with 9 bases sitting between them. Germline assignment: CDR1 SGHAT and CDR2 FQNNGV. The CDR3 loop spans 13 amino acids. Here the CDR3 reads CASSFSRAETQYF. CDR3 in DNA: TGTGCCAGCAGCTTTTCGAGGGCAGAGACCCAGTACTTC.